What follows is one T cell receptor beta chain and its context. Its antigen is undetermined. Each TCR beta cDNA library carried unique molecular identifiers. From the PCR reads, TCRdb called clonotypes with MiXCR, one entry per CDR3 protein. The table lists about 770,000 distinct CDR3 sequences, more than 45% of them singletons. This sample stems from a study of post-analysis software for immune sequencing data. CDR1 SGHRS and CDR2 YFSETQ come from the germline V gene. The CDR3 is 15 amino acids. V was clipped by 0 bases and J by 1 base, with 10 bases between them. Study results and caveats: Among multiple sclerosis patients, normalized Chao1 diversity was significantly below that of controls. When patients were compared with controls, about five TRBV segments were more frequent, TRBV5-6, TRBV5-1 and TRBV20-1 among them.

The TCR originated in a girl aged 5-17 years with multiple sclerosis. The sequenced material came from blood. The chain uses TRBV5-1 and TRBJ2-5; no firm D call. CDR3 coding DNA: TGCGCCAGCAGCTTGGGGACGGTGGGCCAAGAGACCCAGTACTTC. The encoded protein is CASSLGTVGQETQYF.